The T cell receptor beta chain described here comes from a study of CD8+ T cells in alopecia areata. Extracted RNA was reverse transcribed, and the resulting cDNA served as sequencing template. The protocol was immunoSEQ multiplex PCR, while the TCRdb copy is restricted to in-frame clones and leaves out a portion. The table shows roughly 170,000 clones, with roughly 50% occurring only once. Between the trimmed V and J ends, which lost 11 bases and 9 bases, there was a span of 11 bases. Germline V gives CDR1 ENHRY, CDR2 SYGVKD. This CDR3 has 10 residues. Sample treatment: oral pan-JAK inhibitor, 5-10 mg twice daily.

The J gene is TRBJ2-1, the V gene TRBV10-3, with D possibly matching TRBD1 (7 bases). The TCR sequence derives from a human donor with alopecia areata. The specimen comprised CD8+ T cells sorted from blood, sampled at week 24, from a patient treated with tofacitinib. CDR3 coding DNA: TGTGCCTCAGGGGGGATTGAGCAGTTCTTC. It translates to CASGGIEQFF.